This is a list of T cell receptor beta chains from one sample in a study of T-cell reconstitution after alpha-beta-depleted transplantation in children. TCRdb ran MiXCR on the PCR reads and lists one entry per CDR3 protein. The table shows around 400,000 distinct CDR3 sequences, with approximately 11% occurring only once. The sequencing here drew on PBMCs from the stem cell graft donor, taken from the stem cell graft. All receptors come from a human donor who donated a stem cell graft to a child with acute myeloid leukemia. The CDR3 runs from the conserved cysteine through the conserved F or W. A D gene is named only where the DNA matches it firmly. Not all rows give a size; the values are once, few, many and, for expanded clones, a class.

>TRBJ2-5|TRBD2|.|TRBV7-2
CASSPGLAQTQYF
TGTGCCAGCAGCCCGGGACTAGCTCAGACCCAGTACTTC
>TRBJ2-1|TRBD2|many|TRBV7-2
CASSPRTSGNPRNEQFF
TGTGCCAGCAGCCCCAGGACTAGCGGGAACCCTAGGAATGAGCAGTTCTTC
>TRBJ2-1|.|.|TRBV10-3
CAISELGVRPDEQFF
TGTGCCATCAGTGAGTTGGGGGTTCGGCCCGATGAGCAGTTCTTC
>TRBJ2-7|TRBD1|.|TRBV29-1
CSTTGGAYEQYF
TGCAGCACGACAGGGGGTGCCTACGAGCAGTACTTC
>TRBJ2-1|TRBD2|few|TRBV5-1
CASSPTSGAFVEQFF
TGCGCCAGCAGCCCCACTAGCGGGGCTTTCGTAGAGCAGTTCTTC
>TRBJ2-5|TRBD2|few|TRBV5-1
CASSSKLAGGRETQYF
TGCGCCAGCAGCTCGAAACTAGCGGGGGGGCGTGAGACCCAGTACTTC
>TRBJ1-3|.|few|TRBV5-1
CASSPENEGNTIYF
TGCGCCAGCAGCCCCGAAAACGAAGGAAACACCATATATTTT
>TRBJ2-3|.|few|TRBV20-1
CSAREVGSSTDTQYF
TGCAGTGCTAGAGAGGTTGGATCCAGCACAGATACGCAGTATTTT
>TRBJ2-1|.|many|TRBV15
CATSGSSGVGLGEQFF
TGTGCCACCAGCGGAAGCTCAGGGGTAGGATTAGGTGAGCAGTTCTTC
>TRBJ2-7|.|few|TRBV29-1
CSTRTGYEQYF
TGCAGCACCCGGACGGGCTACGAGCAGTACTTC
>TRBJ2-2|.|.|TRBV11-3
CASSPWTDTNTGELFF
TGTGCCAGCAGCCCCTGGACAGACACGAACACCGGGGAGCTGTTTTTT
>TRBJ2-1|TRBD2|few|TRBV5-1
CASSRSQREVVEQFF
TGCGCCAGCAGCCGCAGCCAGCGGGAGGTGGTTGAGCAGTTCTTC
>TRBJ2-3|.|once|TRBV20-1
CCCSQGPGIDTQYF
TGCTGTTGTAGCCAGGGCCCGGGCATAGATACGCAGTATTTT
>TRBJ1-1|.|.|TRBV21-1
CASSEAGGETNTEAFF
TGTGCCAGCAGCGAAGCCGGGGGGGAAACGAACACTGAAGCTTTCTTT
>TRBJ2-6|.|few|TRBV11-2
CASRRALGGASGANVLTF
TGTGCCAGCAGACGCGCGTTGGGGGGCGCATCTGGGGCCAACGTCCTGACTTTC
>TRBJ2-7|.|few|TRBV2
CASSVSEGPSSYEQYF
TGTGCCAGCAGTGTATCAGAGGGCCCCAGCTCCTACGAGCAGTACTTC
>TRBJ2-1|TRBD1|few|TRBV5-1
CASSLLGDRAGPYNEQFF
TGCGCCAGCAGCTTGTTGGGCGACAGGGCTGGGCCCTACAATGAGCAGTTCTTC
>TRBJ2-2|.|many|TRBV20-1
CSARGPGSLTGELFF
TGCAGTGCTAGAGGTCCGGGGTCGCTCACCGGGGAGCTGTTTTTT
>TRBJ1-5|TRBD1|.|TRBV20-1
CSARDDRGNQPQHF
TGCAGTGCTAGAGATGACAGGGGTAATCAGCCCCAGCATTTT
>TRBJ1-2|TRBD1|many|TRBV6-4
CASSMTGGGGYTF
TGTGCCAGCAGCATGACAGGGGGCGGTGGCTACACCTTC
>TRBJ2-2|TRBD2|many|TRBV20-1
CSAPRTRDTGELFF
TGCAGTGCCCCAAGGACTAGGGACACCGGGGAGCTGTTTTTT
>TRBJ2-1|TRBD2|many|TRBV5-1
CASSRGLAGLNEQFF
TGCGCCAGCAGCCGGGGACTAGCGGGCCTCAATGAGCAGTTCTTC
>TRBJ2-5|.|.|TRBV29-1
CSVVSDMAAETQYF
TGCAGCGTTGTATCGGACATGGCCGCGGAGACCCAGTACTTC
>TRBJ2-7|TRBD1|.|TRBV12-3/TRBV12-4
CASRDGQGVYEQYF
TGTGCCAGCAGGGACGGACAGGGTGTGTACGAGCAGTACTTC
>TRBJ1-2|TRBD1|.|TRBV4-3
CASSQDSGQATYSGYTF
TGCGCCAGCAGCCAAGATAGCGGACAGGCTACCTATAGTGGCTACACCTTC
>TRBJ2-7|.|.|TRBV4-1
CASSQELSSSSYEQYF
TGCGCCAGCAGCCAAGAGCTAAGTTCTAGCAGCTACGAGCAGTACTTC
>TRBJ1-4|.|many|TRBV7-9
CASSPPNPNEKLFF
TGTGCCAGCAGCCCCCCAAATCCTAATGAAAAACTGTTTTTT
>TRBJ2-5|TRBD1|few|TRBV20-1
CSAREQGMDQYF
TGCAGTGCTAGGGAACAGGGGATGGACCAGTACTTC
>TRBJ1-1|TRBD1|few|TRBV3-1
CASSPKQGAPTEAFF
TGTGCCAGCAGTCCGAAACAGGGGGCGCCCACTGAAGCTTTCTTT
>TRBJ2-1|.|.|TRBV20-1
CSAPSGSGQFYNEQFF
TGCAGTGCTCCCTCCGGGAGCGGGCAGTTTTACAATGAGCAGTTCTTC
>TRBJ2-1|TRBD1|.|TRBV12-3/TRBV12-4
CASSLDGQGGIAEQFF
TGTGCCAGCAGTTTAGACGGACAGGGGGGTATCGCTGAGCAGTTCTTC
>TRBJ1-1|TRBD1|.|TRBV25-1
CASSEYFPSRGRMNTEAFF
TGTGCCAGCAGTGAATATTTCCCGAGCAGGGGGCGGATGAACACTGAAGCTTTCTTT
>TRBJ1-2|TRBD1|few|TRBV5-1
CASSDPGTGLEGDTF
TGCGCCAGCAGCGACCCCGGGACAGGGTTAGAGGGCGACACCTTC
>TRBJ1-5|TRBD1|.|TRBV7-2
CASSPREGQGGNQPQHF
TGTGCCAGCAGCCCTCGGGAGGGGCAGGGGGGCAATCAGCCCCAGCATTTT
>TRBJ2-3|.|few|TRBV5-1
CASSSRSQTDTQYF
TGCGCCAGCAGCAGTAGGTCACAAACAGATACGCAGTATTTT
>TRBJ2-3|.|many|TRBV12-3/TRBV12-4
CASSPAMNTQYF
TGTGCCAGCAGTCCGGCGATGAATACGCAGTATTTT
>TRBJ2-1|TRBD2|few|TRBV6-2/TRBV6-3
CASSRLAWNEQFF
TGTGCCAGCTCGAGACTAGCTTGGAATGAGCAGTTCTTC
>TRBJ2-5|TRBD2|few|TRBV7-9
CASSLLAAQETQYF
TGTGCCAGCAGCCTACTAGCGGCCCAAGAGACCCAGTACTTC
>TRBJ2-2|TRBD1|.|TRBV12-3/TRBV12-4
CASRGQDQNTGELFF
TGTGCCAGCAGGGGACAGGACCAGAACACCGGGGAGCTGTTTTTT
>TRBJ1-2|TRBD1|few|TRBV5-6
CASSWDRGNGYTF
TGTGCCAGCAGCTGGGACAGGGGGAATGGCTACACCTTC
>TRBJ2-2|TRBD2|few|TRBV20-1
CSARVLAGGELFF
TGCAGTGCTAGAGTCCTAGCGGGCGGGGAGCTGTTTTTT
>TRBJ2-3|TRBD1|few|TRBV10-3
CAISESRWDRDRYTQYF
TGTGCCATCAGTGAGTCCCGATGGGACAGGGACAGGTATACGCAGTATTTT
>TRBJ1-4|.|many|TRBV27
CASSHLQEKLFF
TGTGCCAGCAGTCATTTGCAGGAAAAACTGTTTTTT
>TRBJ2-4|.|many|TRBV6-5
CASSYERLKNIQYF
TGTGCCAGCAGTTACGAGCGGCTCAAAAACATTCAGTACTTC
>TRBJ2-3|.|few|TRBV5-1
CASSFRQSTDTQYF
TGCGCCAGCAGCTTTCGACAGAGCACAGATACGCAGTATTTT
>TRBJ2-2|.|few|TRBV12-3/TRBV12-4
CASSLQEDTGELFF
TGTGCCAGCAGTTTGCAAGAGGACACCGGGGAGCTGTTTTTT
>TRBJ2-1|TRBD2|few|TRBV3-1
CASSQAPSGSISYNEQFF
TGTGCCAGCAGCCAAGCCCCTAGCGGGTCCATCTCCTACAATGAGCAGTTCTTC
>TRBJ1-1|.|few|TRBV7-6
CASSLGEKNTEAFF
TGTGCCAGCAGCTTAGGGGAGAAGAACACTGAAGCTTTCTTT
>TRBJ2-2|.|.|TRBV4-3
CASSQDPRPNTGELFF
TGCGCCAGCAGCCAAGACCCTAGACCGAACACCGGGGAGCTGTTTTTT
>TRBJ2-7|.|.|TRBV2
CASKAGGSLQREIYF
TGTGCCAGCAAAGCCGGGGGCTCTCTTCAGCGGGAAATATACTTC
>TRBJ2-5|TRBD1|.|TRBV15
CATSRGPGQGPETQYF
TGTGCCACCAGCAGAGGTCCCGGACAGGGCCCGGAGACCCAGTACTTC
>TRBJ2-2|.|many|TRBV2
CARKEITTGELFF
TGTGCCAGAAAGGAGATTACCACCGGGGAGCTGTTTTTT
>TRBJ2-4|.|.|TRBV28
CASSFGGTKNIQYF
TGTGCCAGCAGTTTTGGGGGAACCAAAAACATTCAGTACTTC